The 22 T cell receptor beta chains below were found in one sample sequenced in a study of blood T cells in healthy people across ages. A second roughly 7 to 12 cycle PCR used barcoded and J-beta primers. TCRdb recomputed calls from the 5' RACE reads with MiXCR, one row per CDR3 protein. This table holds hundreds of thousands of distinct CDR3 sequences, approximately 22% found once. The sample taken for sequencing was blood. These receptors originate from a man aged 65 to 79 in good health.

The gene calls are TRBV5-5 and TRBJ1-2; 7 bases are shared with TRBD1. CDR1 and CDR2 from the germline V gene are SGHKS and YYEKEE (reference sequence). Losses at the gene ends were 2 bases for V and 3 bases for J; bases not matched to a gene: 7. The length of the CDR3 is 15 residues. The CDR3 DNA is TGTGCCAGCAGCTTCCTACCCACAGGGGACTATGGCTACACCTTC. Amino acid sequence: CASSFLPTGDYGYTF. The full variable domain, rest sourced from reference TRBV5-5 and TRBJ1-2, is DAGVTQSPTHLIKTRGQQVTLRCSPISGHKSVSWYQQVLGQGPQFIFQYYEKEERGRGNFPDRFSARQFPNYSSELNVNALLLGDSALYLCASSFLPTGDYGYTFGSGTRLTVV.

This clonotype was detected a few times. In nucleotides, the CDR3 is TGCAGCGTCCTGTCGACAGGGCACGAGACCCAGTACTTC. It is translated as CSVLSTGHETQYF. The V and J genes are TRBV29-1 and TRBJ2-5; TRBD1 matches at 7 bases. The CDR3 is 13 amino acids. From germline, CDR1 is SQVTM and CDR2 ANQGSEA. V lost 6 bases, J lost 5 bases, and 9 bases stayed unmatched.

Many counts were recorded for this clonotype. The chain joins TRBV7-3 to TRBJ1-6; D not resolved. V lost 2 bases, J lost 10 bases, and 12 bases lay in between. The germline V gene encodes CDR1 SGHTA and CDR2 FQGTGA. This CDR3 region has 14 residues. CDR3 bases: TGTGCCAGCAGCTTAGGAGTAACGGGGTCACCCCTCCACTTT. Translation: CASSLGVTGSPLHF.

This clonotype was picked up one time. The V and J genes are TRBV12-3 or TRBV12-4 and TRBJ2-3; maybe TRBD2 (6 bases). Trimming left V 2 bases short and J 1 base short, with 16 bases between. This CDR3 has 17 amino acids. The CDR3: CASSLRVAEVGTDTQYF. CDR3 nucleotides: TGTGCCAGCAGTTTAAGGGTAGCGGAAGTGGGCACAGATACGCAGTATTTT.

V and J are TRBV27 and TRBJ2-1; 9 positions agree with TRBD2. J lost 0 bases, V lost 6 bases, and 6 bases had no gene match. Per the germline V gene, CDR1 is MNHEY and CDR2 is SMNVEV (reference sequence). The CDR3 consists of 16 residues. The DNA for the CDR3 is TGTGCCAGCAGCATTAGCGGGGGAAGCTCCTACAATGAGCAGTTCTTC. Protein: CASSISGGSSYNEQFF.

The chain has TRBV20-1 and TRBJ2-1; weak D call: TRBD2 (6 bases). Germline CDR1 DFQATT, CDR2 SNEGSKA (reference sequence). V lost 6 bases, J lost 4 bases, and 13 bases lay in between. This CDR3 has 13 amino acids. This CDR3 reads CSANRDWYNEQFF. CDR3 bases: TGCAGTGCAAACCGGGACTGGTACAATGAGCAGTTCTTC.

The sample holds a few counts of this clonotype. Here the CDR3 reads CSANARGEVDNEQFF. For the CDR3, the DNA is TGCAGTGCTAATGCCAGGGGGGAGGTCGACAATGAGCAGTTCTTC. The V call is TRBV20-1, the J call TRBJ2-1, with D possibly being TRBD1 (7 bases). There are 15 residues in the CDR3. Germline CDR1 DFQATT, CDR2 SNEGSKA (reference sequence). Between the trimmed V and J ends, which lost 4 bases and 5 bases, there was a span of 18 bases.

A few counts support this clonotype. The V call is TRBV4-3, the J call TRBJ2-3; TRBD2 aligns across 10 bases. Germline loops: CDR1 LGHNA, CDR2 YSLEER. CDR3 length: 16 residues. With 1 base clipped from V and 2 bases from J, the junction kept 3 bases outside the gene matches. The CDR3 sequence: CASSQGTSGLTDTQYF. In DNA, the CDR3 is TGCGCCAGCAGCCAAGGGACTAGCGGACTCACAGATACGCAGTATTTT.

The chain recombines TRBV6-5 with TRBJ1-1, with TRBD1 matching over 7 bases. The CDR3 extends over 15 amino acids. J gave up 1 base and V 6 bases, and 8 bases lay outside the gene matches. The germline V gene has CDR1 MNHEY and CDR2 SVGAGI. The CDR3 coding sequence is TGTGCCAGCAGACCCGAGGGGGCGCGGAACACTGAAGCTTTCTTT. The encoded protein is CASRPEGARNTEAFF.

This clonotype was counted between two and nine times. V gene TRBV21-1 combines with J gene TRBJ2-3. TRBV21-1 is shown as a pseudogene. The CDR3 loop spans 14 amino acids. The CDR3 DNA follows: TGTGCCAGCAGCAAAGGGTCAGGCACAGATACGCAGTATTTT. Protein sequence: CASSKGSGTDTQYF.

There are many counts of this clonotype. The CDR3 nucleotides read TGCGCCAGCAGGCCAGACAACTATGGCTACACCTTC. Translated: CASRPDNYGYTF. This rearrangement joins TRBV5-1 to TRBJ1-2; D is undetermined. Germline V gene lookup returns CDR1 SGHRS and CDR2 YFSETQ. V was clipped by 5 bases and J by 2 bases, with 7 bases between them. The length of the CDR3 is 12 residues.

V is TRBV4-3 and J is TRBJ1-4; no clear D. V was trimmed by 2 bases and J by 8 bases, leaving 18 bases between them. This CDR3 region has 16 residues. Germline V lookup: CDR1 LGHNA, CDR2 YSLEER. CDR3 nucleotides: TGCGCCAGCAGCCAACAAGTAGCGGAGTCGGGAGAAAAACTGTTTTTT. It codes for CASSQQVAESGEKLFF.

This clonotype has a handful of counts. The chain recombines TRBV28 with TRBJ2-3, with D possibly being TRBD2 (5 bases). V was pared by 6 bases and J by 4 bases, with 11 bases between. This CDR3 comprises 13 residues. Germline CDR1 MDHEN, CDR2 SYDVKM. The CDR3 bases are TGTGCCAGCAGGCCCGGAGGTCCAGATACGCAGTATTTT. It yields the protein CASRPGGPDTQYF.

This clonotype was picked up a small number of times. This rearrangement joins TRBV20-1 to TRBJ2-5, with D possibly matching TRBD1 (5 bases). This CDR3 has 12 amino acids. CDR1 and CDR2 from the germline V gene are DFQATT and SNEGSKA (reference sequence). In DNA, the CDR3 is TGCAGCCCGAAGCAGGGTCGTCAGACCCAGTACTTC. Translated: CSPKQGRQTQYF.

This clonotype has a handful of counts. The rearrangement uses TRBV12-3 or TRBV12-4 and TRBJ1-4; possible D gene TRBD1, 5 bases. Deletions cut 0 bases from V and 5 bases from J, with 10 bases between. The CDR3 contains 15 residues. CDR3 sequence reads: CASSLAQGENEKLFF. The CDR3 DNA follows: TGTGCCAGCAGTTTAGCGCAGGGAGAAAATGAAAAACTGTTTTTT.

Only a few counts were recorded for this clonotype. The gene calls are TRBV20-1 and TRBJ2-7, with 15 bases matching TRBD2. V shed 3 bases and J 6 bases; nucleotides not matched to a gene: 9. Germline CDR1 DFQATT, CDR2 SNEGSKA (reference sequence). The CDR3 is made up of 16 amino acids. Here the CDR3 reads CSASVGGLAGGVEQYF. The CDR3 DNA sequence: TGCAGTGCTAGCGTAGGGGGACTAGCGGGGGGAGTCGAGCAGTACTTC.

V gene TRBV19 combines with J gene TRBJ1-1; D is uncertain. The V and J ends lost 6 bases and 2 bases respectively, with 10 bases between them. The CDR3 runs 13 residues. Germline V gives CDR1 LNHDA, CDR2 SQIVND (reference sequence). The chain's CDR3 is CASRTLDNTEAFF. The CDR3 bases are TGTGCCAGTAGGACCCTTGACAACACTGAAGCTTTCTTT.

The chain is built from TRBV7-2 and TRBJ1-1; D not resolved. V was cut by 1 base and J by 1 base, with 13 bases left in between. This CDR3 spans 16 amino acids. CDR1 SGHTA and CDR2 FQGNSA come from the germline V gene. Here the CDR3 reads CASSLVLFRENTEAFF. CDR3 nucleotide sequence: TGTGCCAGCAGCTTAGTTCTGTTCCGGGAGAACACTGAAGCTTTCTTT. Full variable domain (rest looked up from reference TRBV7-2 and TRBJ1-1): GAGVSQSPSNKVTEKGKDVELRCDPISGHTALYWYRQSLGQGLEFLIYFQGNSAPDKSGLPSDRFSAERTGGSVSTLTIQRTQQEDSAVYLCASSLVLFRENTEAFFGQGTRLTVV.

The chain recombines TRBV5-1 with TRBJ2-1, with D unresolved. Germline lookup yields CDR1 SGHRS and CDR2 YFSETQ. This CDR3 is 13 amino acids long. The germline V and J ends were trimmed by 0 bases and 9 bases, with 10 bases remaining between them. The DNA for the CDR3 is TGCGCCAGCAGCTTGGCCTCGGTACTTGAGCAGTTCTTC. Translation gives CASSLASVLEQFF.

This clonotype has just a few counts. The chain carries TRBV4-1 and TRBJ1-2, with D hard to call. Germline V gives CDR1 MGHRA, CDR2 YSYEKL. V shed 0 bases and J shed 3 bases, with 8 bases lying between them. This CDR3 is 14 amino acids long. The CDR3 loop reads CASSQEFTYYGYTF. CDR3 in DNA: TGCGCCAGCAGCCAAGAGTTCACCTACTATGGCTACACCTTC.

The genes are TRBV24-1 and TRBJ2-5; 9 bases agree with TRBD1. The length of the CDR3 is 16 residues. Germline V gene sequence: CDR1 KGHDR, CDR2 SFDVKD. The V segment lost 3 bases and the J segment 4 bases; nucleotides outside the gene matches: 8. The CDR3 here is CATSDPQGAERETQYF. The DNA of the CDR3 is TGTGCCACCAGTGATCCACAGGGGGCTGAGCGAGAGACCCAGTACTTC.

The sample holds many counts of this clonotype. The V gene is TRBV5-1, the J gene TRBJ1-1; tentative D call: TRBD1 (6 bases). The CDR3 is made up of 15 amino acids. V dropped 0 bases and J dropped 0 bases, with 9 bases sitting between them. In germline, CDR1 is SGHRS, CDR2 YFSETQ. This CDR3 is CASSLVGGVNTEAFF. CDR3 in DNA: TGCGCCAGCAGCTTGGTGGGGGGCGTGAACACTGAAGCTTTCTTT.